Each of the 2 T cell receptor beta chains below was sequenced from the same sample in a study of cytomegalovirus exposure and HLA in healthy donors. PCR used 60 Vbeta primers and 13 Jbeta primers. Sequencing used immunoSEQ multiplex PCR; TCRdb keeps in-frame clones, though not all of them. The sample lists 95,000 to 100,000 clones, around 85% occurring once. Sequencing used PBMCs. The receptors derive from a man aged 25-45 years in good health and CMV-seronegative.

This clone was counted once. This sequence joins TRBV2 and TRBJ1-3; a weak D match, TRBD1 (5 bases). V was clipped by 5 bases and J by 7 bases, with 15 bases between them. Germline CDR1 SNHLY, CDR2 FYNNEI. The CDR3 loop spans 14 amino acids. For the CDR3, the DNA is TGTGCCAGCAGTACCCCCAGCAGGGATAACACCATATATTTT. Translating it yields CASSTPSRDNTIYF. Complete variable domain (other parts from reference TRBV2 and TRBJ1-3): EPEVTQTPSHQVTQMGQEVILRCVPISNHLYFYWYRQILGQKVEFLVSFYNNEISEKSEIFDDQFSVERPDGSNFTLKIRSTKLEDSAMYFCASSTPSRDNTIYFGEGSWLTVV.

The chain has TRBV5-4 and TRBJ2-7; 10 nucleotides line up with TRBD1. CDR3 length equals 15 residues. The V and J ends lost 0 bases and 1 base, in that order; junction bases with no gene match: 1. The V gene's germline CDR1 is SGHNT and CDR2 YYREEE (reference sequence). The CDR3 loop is CASSLEGQGSYEQYF. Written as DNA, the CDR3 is TGTGCCAGCAGCTTGGAGGGACAGGGGTCCTACGAGCAGTACTTC.